Following are 24 T cell receptor beta chains from one sample sequenced in a study of cytomegalovirus exposure and HLA in healthy donors. The PCR ran on 60 Vbeta and 13 Jbeta primers. Assay used: immunoSEQ multiplex PCR; TCRdb lists only in-frame clones, some missing. Among 160,000 or so clones, just over 75% were seen once, and the ten largest hold about 1.6%. Source material: PBMCs. The origin of the receptors is a man in his forties in good health and CMV-seronegative.

The chain couples TRBV5-8 to TRBJ1-1; TRBD1 is a possible D gene (6 bases). V gave up 4 bases and J gave up 3 bases, with 16 bases separating them. The CDR3 sequence is 15 residues long. Germline V gives CDR1 SGHTS, CDR2 YDEGEE. CDR3 sequence: CASSPVAGADTEAFF. The CDR3 DNA is TGTGCCAGCAGCCCGGTGGCGGGGGCCGACACTGAAGCTTTCTTT.

This sequence joins TRBV2 and TRBJ1-3, with D tentatively TRBD1 (6 bases). CDR1 SNHLY and CDR2 FYNNEI come from the germline V gene. V was cut by 6 bases and J by 0 bases, with 12 bases left in between. The CDR3 sequence is 15 residues long. CDR3 nucleotides: TGTGCCAGCAGGGTGGACAGTAACTCTGGAAACACCATATATTTT. Encoded protein: CASRVDSNSGNTIYF. Together with reference TRBV2 and TRBJ1-3, the CDR3 gives the full variable domain: EPEVTQTPSHQVTQMGQEVILRCVPISNHLYFYWYRQILGQKVEFLVSFYNNEISEKSEIFDDQFSVERPDGSNFTLKIRSTKLEDSAMYFCASRVDSNSGNTIYFGEGSWLTVV.

This clone was observed a handful of times. The V gene is TRBV9, the J gene TRBJ2-7, with D perhaps TRBD1 (5 bases). Germline CDR1 SGDLS, CDR2 YYNGEE. V shed 3 bases and J shed 1 base, with 14 bases lying between them. The CDR3 covers 15 residues. DNA of the CDR3: TGTGCCAGCAGCGCCCGAGGACATCCTTCCTACGAGCAGTACGTC. This gives the protein CASSARGHPSYEQYV.

A word on this clone: At the DNA level, this CDR3 is encoded by other sequences in the same sample as well. The rearrangement joins TRBV6-1 to TRBJ2-7, with 9 bases identical to TRBD2. V trimming: 0 bases; J trimming: 0 bases; junction bases outside the gene matches: 0. CDR3 length: 15 amino acids. Germline values: CDR1 MNHNS, CDR2 SASEGT. CDR3 sequence: CASSEASGSSYEQYV. CDR3 DNA: TGTGCCAGCAGTGAAGCTAGCGGGAGCTCCTACGAGCAGTACGTC.

Comments on this clone: Other DNA sequences in the sample encode the same CDR3. CDR3 sequence: CASSPGQSYEQYF. CDR3 DNA sequence: TGTGCCAGCTCTCCGGGACAGAGCTACGAGCAGTACTTC. The V gene is TRBV18, the J gene TRBJ2-7; TRBD1 agrees at 7 bases. Germline values: CDR1 KGHSH, CDR2 LQKENI. This CDR3 spans 13 amino acids. J was trimmed by 3 bases and V by 6 bases; bases with no gene match: 5.

The chain couples TRBV6-5 to TRBJ2-7, with 7 bases identical to TRBD2. Per the germline V gene, CDR1 is MNHEY and CDR2 is SVGAGI. CDR3 size: 14 residues. The trim removed 5 bases at V and 2 bases at J, leaving 6 bases unmatched. CDR3 nucleotides: TGTGCCAGCAGTCTAGCGGTGCGGACCTACGAGCAGTACTTC. Translation: CASSLAVRTYEQYF.

The rearrangement joins TRBV2 to TRBJ1-1; the D gene is possibly TRBD1 (5 bases). The CDR3 totals 14 residues. The germline V and J ends were trimmed by 9 bases and 5 bases, with 19 bases remaining between them. Germline loops: CDR1 SNHLY, CDR2 FYNNEI. In DNA form, the CDR3 reads TGTGCCAGTGGGGGTCCGGGGGAGGAAACTGAAGCTTTCTTT. This gives the protein CASGGPGEETEAFF.

The chain recombines TRBV5-4 with TRBJ1-2; D remains ambiguous. Germline lookup yields CDR1 SGHNT and CDR2 YYREEE (reference sequence). The CDR3 covers 12 residues. V was pared by 6 bases and J by 4 bases, with 10 bases between. CDR3 sequence: CASTRLSYGYTF. CDR3 coding DNA: TGTGCCAGCACACGCCTCAGCTATGGCTACACCTTC.

On this clone itself: One end of the junction does not line up with germline, which may come from a read error. The J gene is TRBJ2-6, the V gene TRBV5-1; weak D call: TRBD1 (5 bases). Germline V CDR1 and CDR2: SGHRS, YFSETQ. The CDR3 length is 17 residues. DNA for the CDR3: TGCGCCAGCAGCTTTCTGGGGATTGACTCTGGGGCCAACGGCCTGACTTTC. Amino acid sequence: CASSFLGIDSGANGLTF.

This chain joins TRBV6-6 and TRBJ1-5, with D unclear. Trimming took off 5 bases at V and 8 bases at J, with 10 bases between the two ends. Germline-derived CDR1 and CDR2 are MNHNY and SVGAGI (reference sequence). This CDR3 is 12 amino acids long. CDR3 residues: CASSDLRKPQHF. CDR3 nucleotide sequence: TGTGCCAGCAGTGATCTGAGGAAGCCCCAGCATTTT.

The V and J genes are TRBV6-6 and TRBJ1-2; 8 bases are a match to TRBD1. The V gene's germline CDR1 is MNHNY and CDR2 SVGAGI (reference sequence). V gave up 10 bases and J gave up 4 bases; unmatched junction bases: 11. The CDR3 length is 14 residues. This CDR3 is CATTGTGFGYGYTF. The CDR3 nucleotides are TGTGCCACCACCGGGACAGGCTTTGGCTATGGCTACACCTTC.

The chain carries TRBV4-1 and TRBJ2-5, with 7 bases matching TRBD1. The assigned J gene may be wrong: the sequence end matches TRBJ2-7 better. The germline V gene encodes CDR1 MGHRA and CDR2 YSYEKL. The CDR3 is 16 amino acids. This CDR3 is CASSPEPGQIRVEQYF. The CDR3 region has the DNA TGCGCCAGCAGCCCCGAACCGGGACAGATCCGCGTCGAGCAGTACTTC.

The gene calls are TRBV9 and TRBJ2-1, with 7 nucleotides matching TRBD2. The CDR3 is 12 residues long. The V segment lost 3 bases and the J segment 10 bases; nucleotides outside the gene matches: 4. Per germline, CDR1 SGDLS and CDR2 YYNGEE. CDR3: CASSGTSHEQFF. The CDR3 nucleotides are TGTGCCAGCAGCGGGACTAGTCACGAGCAGTTCTTC.

The gene calls are TRBV19 and TRBJ2-1; 9 bases match TRBD2. Looked up from germline, CDR1 is LNHDA and CDR2 is SQIVND (reference sequence). Trimming took 4 bases from V and 7 from J; bases not matched to a gene: 11. This CDR3 is built from 16 residues. The CDR3 loop reads CASSTSLAGVINEQFF. In DNA, the CDR3 is TGTGCCAGTAGTACCTCCTTAGCGGGAGTGATAAATGAGCAGTTCTTC.

This clone was seen only once. This chain connects TRBV19 to TRBJ2-7; 7 bases align to TRBD1. The ends lost 9 bases at V and 0 bases at J; junction bases unmatched: 8. Germline CDR1 LNHDA, CDR2 SQIVND (reference sequence). The CDR3 loop spans 14 amino acids. This CDR3 reads CARIQGTSSYEQYV. CDR3 sequence (DNA): TGTGCCAGGATACAGGGGACGAGCTCCTACGAGCAGTACGTC.

The chain has TRBV11-3 and TRBJ2-2, with TRBD2 matching over 8 bases. The J segment lost 9 bases and the V segment lost 5 bases, leaving 8 bases of the junction unmatched. The CDR3 is 14 amino acids. Germline V gene sequence: CDR1 SGHNT, CDR2 YENEEA. In nucleotides, the CDR3 is TGTGCCAGCAGCCACCAAGCGGGAGACAGGGAGCTGTTTTTT. Protein sequence: CASSHQAGDRELFF.

This rearrangement joins TRBV18 to TRBJ1-1, with D perhaps matching TRBD1 (6 bases). Per the germline V gene, CDR1 is KGHSH and CDR2 is LQKENI. Trimming took 3 bases from V and 2 from J, leaving 10 bases between them. The CDR3 runs 14 residues. The CDR3 loop is CASSPEQGNTEAFF. In DNA form, the CDR3 reads TGTGCCAGCTCACCGGAACAGGGAAACACTGAAGCTTTCTTT.

This chain connects TRBV7-8 to TRBJ2-7; no clear D gene. The CDR3 sequence is 12 residues long. Germline CDR1 and CDR2: SGHVS and FQNEAQ. Trimming stripped 3 bases from V and 6 bases from J, with 9 bases between. In DNA, the CDR3 is TGTGCCAGCAGCTTTGTCGTCAGCGAGCAGTACTTC. It translates to CASSFVVSEQYF. Full variable domain (outside the CDR3, taken from reference TRBV7-8 and TRBJ2-7): GAGVSQSPRYKVAKRGQDVALRCDPISGHVSLFWYQQALGQGPEFLTYFQNEAQLDKSGLPSDRFFAERPEGSVSTLKIQRTQQEDSAVYLCASSFVVSEQYFGPGTRLTVT.

The V call is TRBV5-6, the J call TRBJ1-6; TRBD1 matches 7 bases. The junction had 10 bases not matched to a gene; V was cut back by 3 bases and J by 7 bases. The length of the CDR3 is 16 residues. Germline loops: CDR1 SGHDT, CDR2 YYEEEE. The CDR3, as DNA: TGTGCCAGCAGCTCGTCCGCAGGGGGGAGGAATTCACCCCTCCACTTT. Translation gives CASSSSAGGRNSPLHF.

The chain joins TRBV5-6 to TRBJ1-4; 10 bases line up with TRBD1. The CDR3 runs 15 residues. CDR1 is SGHDT and CDR2 is YYEEEE in the germline V gene. Trimming took 5 bases from V and 4 from J; bases not matched to a gene: 5. CDR3 nucleotides: TGTGCCAGCAGTTCGGACAGGGGGATTAATGAAAAACTGTTTTTT. Encoded protein: CASSSDRGINEKLFF.

The V gene is TRBV5-4, the J gene TRBJ2-2; 7 positions match TRBD2. V shed 4 bases and J 1 base; nucleotides not matched to a gene: 13. CDR1 and CDR2 from the germline V gene are SGHNT and YYREEE (reference sequence). This CDR3 is built from 18 residues. The CDR3 sequence: CASSPLSNGGWNTGELFF. For the CDR3, the DNA is TGTGCCAGCAGCCCCCTAAGTAACGGGGGGTGGAACACCGGGGAGCTGTTTTTT.

The rearrangement uses TRBV6-5 and TRBJ2-1; maybe TRBD2 (6 bases). The CDR3 covers 15 residues. Germline V gives CDR1 MNHEY, CDR2 SVGAGI. With 6 bases removed from V and 7 bases from J, the gap between germline ends came to 19 bases. CDR3 DNA sequence: TGTGCCAGCAGCCCCCCCGGACTATTACAGAATGAGCAGTTCTTC. This gives the protein CASSPPGLLQNEQFF.

DNA for the CDR3: TGTGCCAGCAGCCCCGGGGGAGGCTGGGGCGAGCAGTACGTC. Protein product: CASSPGGGWGEQYV. The chain recombines TRBV7-9 with TRBJ2-7; D is perhaps TRBD2 (6 bases). The germline CDR1 and CDR2 sequences are SEHNR and FQNEAQ (reference sequence). V was cut by 5 bases and J by 6 bases, with 17 bases left in between. This CDR3 contains 14 residues.

This chain connects TRBV19 to TRBJ2-7; D ambiguous. V lost 1 base and J 4 bases, leaving 8 bases between the germline ends. Germline V gene sequence: CDR1 LNHDA, CDR2 SQIVND (reference sequence). The CDR3 has 13 amino acids. CDR3 nucleotide sequence: TGTGCCAGTAGTATAGGACTGTCATACGAGCAGTACGTC. Residues: CASSIGLSYEQYV.